What follows are 9 T cell receptor beta chains derived from one specimen sequenced in a study of T-cell memory formation after mild COVID-19. Via MiXCR, TCRdb re-called the 5' RACE reads, giving one row per CDR3 protein. This table has 150,000 to 200,000 distinct CDR3 sequences, approximately 15% appearing once. Source material: PBMCs or a T cell subset sorted from them (not recorded which). The receptors originated from an adult woman who had mild COVID-19 (a few samples of this study predate the infection). Cell type and time point are not known.

This clonotype was counted between two and nine times. The chain carries TRBV5-1 and TRBJ2-2, with 7 positions matching TRBD1. The V gene's germline CDR1 is SGHRS and CDR2 YFSETQ. V was clipped by 2 bases and J by 7 bases; unmatched bases: 2. CDR3 length equals 13 residues. The CDR3 DNA follows: TGCGCCAGCAGCTTACGACAGGGCGGGGAGCTGTTTTTT. The encoded protein is CASSLRQGGELFF.

This chain joins TRBV4-3 and TRBJ2-7, with a weak D call TRBD1 (5 bases). In germline, CDR1 is LGHNA, CDR2 YSLEER. Deletions cut 3 bases from V and 0 bases from J, with 12 bases between. The length of the CDR3 is 15 residues. In DNA form, the CDR3 reads TGCGCCAGCAGCCAGCAGGGCCCTAGCTCCTACGAGCAGTACTTC. This encodes CASSQQGPSSYEQYF.

This clonotype was counted a few times. The chain recombines TRBV7-8 with TRBJ2-7, with a possible D match to TRBD1 (7 bases). The CDR3 runs to 14 residues. The V gene lost 5 bases and the J gene lost 13 bases, with 24 bases spanning the gap. The germline V gene has CDR1 SGHVS and CDR2 FQNEAQ. CDR3 in DNA: TGTGCCAGCAGCGCCCGGGGGACAGCGACAGCGCCCTACTTC. Amino acid sequence: CASSARGTATAPYF. Full variable domain (outside the CDR3, taken from reference TRBV7-8 and TRBJ2-7): GAGVSQSPRYKVAKRGQDVALRCDPISGHVSLFWYQQALGQGPEFLTYFQNEAQLDKSGLPSDRFFAERPEGSVSTLKIQRTQQEDSAVYLCASSARGTATAPYFGPGTRLTVT.

The V and J genes are TRBV11-3 and TRBJ2-3, with 7 bases matching TRBD2. The CDR3 extends over 15 amino acids. J gave up 1 base and V 6 bases, and 7 bases lay outside the gene matches. Germline lookup yields CDR1 SGHNT and CDR2 YENEEA. CDR3 nucleotides: TGTGCCAGCAGTTTGTGGCGGGAGCGCACAGATACGCAGTATTTT. Protein product: CASSLWRERTDTQYF.

This clonotype was counted a few times. The chain links TRBV7-9 to TRBJ2-2; 13 nucleotides align to TRBD2. The length of the CDR3 is 17 residues. CDR1 and CDR2 (germline): SEHNR, FQNEAQ (reference sequence). The ends lost 4 bases at V and 4 bases at J; junction bases unmatched: 6. CDR3 residues: CASSSTSGRALTGELFF. The CDR3 nucleotides read TGTGCCAGCAGCTCCACTAGCGGGAGGGCCCTCACCGGGGAGCTGTTTTTT.

This clonotype appeared a few times. V usage is TRBV19 and J usage is TRBJ1-2; no firm D call. The CDR3 loop spans 13 amino acids. Per the germline V gene, CDR1 is LNHDA and CDR2 is SQIVND (reference sequence). Deletions cut 11 bases from V and 2 bases from J, with 15 bases between. The CDR3 DNA is TGTGCCTCTCACCCCCAGGCCAACTATGGCTACACCTTC. The encoded protein is CASHPQANYGYTF.

Concerning this clonotype: At one of its ends the junction is not consistent with the germline gene, which may arise from a read error. V gene TRBV20-1 combines with J gene TRBJ2-3; 8 nucleotides match TRBD2. The CDR3 length is 16 residues. The germline V gene encodes CDR1 DFQATT and CDR2 SNEGSKA (reference sequence). CDR3 in DNA: TGCAGTGCCCGGGGGTCCGGGAGGGCCAGCAGAGATACGCAGTATTTT. It yields the protein CSARGSGRASRDTQYF.

This clonotype was counted between two and nine times. V and J are TRBV7-9 and TRBJ2-4; D unresolved. Germline-derived CDR1 and CDR2 are SEHNR and FQNEAQ (reference sequence). The CDR3 covers 11 residues. The germline V and J ends were trimmed by 1 base and 10 bases, with 5 bases remaining between them. CDR3 loop: CASSLDWIQYF. For the CDR3, the DNA is TGTGCCAGCAGCTTAGATTGGATTCAGTACTTC.

This clonotype was counted between two and nine times. The chain couples TRBV20-1 to TRBJ2-1; 8 nucleotides line up with TRBD2. The trim removed 5 bases at V and 4 bases at J, leaving 19 bases unmatched. The CDR3 length is 18 residues. Per germline, CDR1 DFQATT and CDR2 SNEGSKA (reference sequence). CDR3 nucleotides: TGCAGTGCTGTACCCAGAGGGGAGCGGGAGATCCCTTACAATGAGCAGTTCTTC. It is translated as CSAVPRGEREIPYNEQFF.